These 22 T cell receptor beta chains were all obtained from the same sample, sequenced in a study of T-cell reconstitution after alpha-beta-depleted transplantation in children. During its preparation, the TCRbeta library received unique molecular identifiers. TCRdb passed the PCR reads through MiXCR, listing each CDR3 protein once. The sample consists of fewer than 1 million distinct CDR3 sequences, about 15% of them appearing once. The source material was PBMCs, mostly from graft donor cells, sampled 360 days after TCRalphabeta/CD19-depleted stem cell transplant. All receptors derive from a male patient between 5 and 17 years old who had a stem cell transplant for acute lymphoblastic leukemia, so the T cells may come from the graft donor.

CDR3 nucleotides: TGTGCCAGCAGTTACTCGATCGACAGGGCTAAGAACTATGGCTACACCTTC. Protein sequence: CASSYSIDRAKNYGYTF. V is TRBV6-5 and J is TRBJ1-2, with 7 bases that match TRBD1. Germline V gene sequence: CDR1 MNHEY, CDR2 SVGAGI. This CDR3 region has 17 residues. The J segment lost 2 bases and the V segment lost 0 bases, leaving 9 bases of the junction unmatched.

This clonotype has more than one count but fewer than ten. The chain joins TRBV20-1 to TRBJ1-2, with D uncertain. The germline gives CDR1 DFQATT, CDR2 SNEGSKA (reference sequence). The V gene lost 1 base and the J gene lost 8 bases, with 8 bases spanning the gap. This CDR3 is 11 amino acids long. This chain's CDR3 is CSARVGRGYTF. DNA of the CDR3: TGCAGTGCTAGAGTTGGGAGAGGCTACACCTTC.

In this sample, this clonotype turned up a few times. The genes are TRBV6-1 and TRBJ1-1, with TRBD1 matching over 7 bases. This CDR3 contains 14 residues. The germline V gene encodes CDR1 MNHNS and CDR2 SASEGT. J lost 6 bases, V lost 8 bases, and 12 bases had no gene match. For the CDR3, the DNA is TGTGCCAGCTTCATTTTGACAGGGAAGCCTGAAGCTTTCTTT. Amino acids: CASFILTGKPEAFF.

The table lists this clonotype with a few counts. The chain recombines TRBV24-1 with TRBJ2-1, with TRBD1 matching 7 bases. After removal of 6 bases from V and 0 bases from J, the junction contained 10 bases not matched to a gene. The germline V gene has CDR1 KGHDR and CDR2 SFDVKD. The CDR3 has 17 residues. The CDR3 here is CATSSLGGQSSYNEQFF. For the CDR3, the DNA is TGTGCCACCAGTAGCTTAGGGGGCCAGAGCTCCTACAATGAGCAGTTCTTC.

This clonotype was detected many times. V and J are TRBV20-1 and TRBJ2-7; D is ambiguous. The CDR3 runs 11 residues. CDR1 and CDR2 from the germline V gene are DFQATT and SNEGSKA (reference sequence). Trimming pared 7 bases from V and 4 bases from J, leaving 11 bases between. CDR3 nucleotides: TGCAGTGTCGGTAACACTTACGAGCAGTACTTC. Translated, it gives CSVGNTYEQYF.

CDR3 bases: TGTGCCAGCAGCGTAGCTGGGAGGAGGACTGAAGCTTTCTTT. Protein product: CASSVAGRRTEAFF. The gene calls are TRBV9 and TRBJ1-1; no firm D call. The CDR3 covers 14 residues. Per the germline V gene, CDR1 is SGDLS and CDR2 is YYNGEE. Trimming took 0 bases from V and 5 from J, leaving 11 bases between them.

In regard to this clonotype: A much more abundant neighbour one base away suggests this may be a read error. The V call is TRBV5-1, the J call TRBJ2-1; TRBD1 matches at 7 bases. This CDR3 comprises 14 residues. Germline V gives CDR1 SGHRS, CDR2 YFSETQ. CDR3: CASSLVQGPEERFF. CDR3 bases: TGCGCCAGCAGCTTGGTACAGGGGCCAGAGGAGCGGTTCTTC.

The rearrangement joins TRBV19 to TRBJ2-1; D ambiguous. Germline lookup yields CDR1 LNHDA and CDR2 SQIVND (reference sequence). Trimming removed 1 base at V and 6 bases at J, with 10 bases between. The CDR3 runs to 14 residues. The CDR3 region is CASSIVGTGNEQFF. The CDR3, as DNA: TGTGCCAGTAGTATAGTAGGTACGGGCAATGAGCAGTTCTTC.

In this sample, this clonotype turned up a few times. CDR3 sequence: CASSASPRGLAGDEQYF. CDR3 sequence (DNA): TGTGCCAGCAGCGCCAGTCCACGGGGACTAGCGGGAGACGAGCAGTACTTC. J is TRBJ2-7 and V is TRBV9, with 14 bases lining up with TRBD2. Germline V gives CDR1 SGDLS, CDR2 YYNGEE. CDR3 length equals 17 residues. V was clipped by 3 bases and J by 5 bases; unmatched bases: 10.

This clonotype appeared a few times. This chain uses TRBV20-1 with TRBJ2-7; D might be TRBD1 or TRBD2, each matching 5 bases. CDR3 length equals 12 residues. The ends were cut back, 4 bases at V and 2 bases at J, with 9 bases in the middle. From germline, CDR1 is DFQATT and CDR2 SNEGSKA (reference sequence). Here the CDR3 DNA reads TGCAGTGCTAAACTGGGACCCTACGAGCAGTACTTC. This gives the protein CSAKLGPYEQYF.

This clonotype was seen more than once but under ten times. The chain has TRBV7-9 and TRBJ2-3, with TRBD1 matching 9 bases. V was pared by 8 bases and J by 6 bases, with 9 bases of the junction left unmatched. Germline V gives CDR1 SEHNR, CDR2 FQNEAQ (reference sequence). CDR3 length equals 14 residues. The CDR3: CASFRGQGQDTQYF. The CDR3 coding sequence is TGTGCCAGCTTCCGCGGACAGGGGCAGGATACGCAGTATTTT.

The chain links TRBV4-1 to TRBJ1-2, with D perhaps TRBD1 (5 bases). Germline loops: CDR1 MGHRA, CDR2 YSYEKL. Trimming took 4 bases from V and 4 from J, leaving 25 bases between them. There are 18 residues in the CDR3. CDR3 nucleotides: TGCGCCAGCAGCCCAAGCGGAATTCGTGGGGGAATTTTCTATGGCTACACCTTC. Protein product: CASSPSGIRGGIFYGYTF.

This clonotype has more than one count but fewer than ten. The rearrangement links TRBV12-3 or TRBV12-4 to TRBJ2-3; the match to TRBD2 covers 9 bases. This CDR3 is built from 15 residues. Trimming removed 6 bases from V and 2 bases from J; junction bases left unmatched: 6. The CDR3 DNA reads as TGTGCCAGCAGGTGGTTAGCGGGAGACACAGATACGCAGTATTTT. It codes for CASRWLAGDTDTQYF.

The genes are TRBV6-5 and TRBJ2-3; 8 bases are shared with TRBD2. This CDR3 is built from 15 residues. V was clipped by 2 bases and J by 6 bases; unmatched bases: 7. The germline V gene encodes CDR1 MNHEY and CDR2 SVGAGI. CDR3 region: CASSYTSGRTDTQYF. The CDR3 DNA follows: TGTGCCAGCAGTTACACGAGCGGGAGAACCGATACGCAGTATTTT.

There are many counts of this clonotype. The chain carries TRBV6-5 and TRBJ2-7; D might be TRBD2 (5 bases). CDR3 length: 14 amino acids. The germline V gene has CDR1 MNHEY and CDR2 SVGAGI. V shed 0 bases and J shed 7 bases, with 13 bases lying between them. CDR3 sequence (DNA): TGTGCCAGCAGTTACTCGAGGGCGGCCCTGGAGCAGTACTTC. As protein: CASSYSRAALEQYF.

This clonotype was observed a few times. This chain joins TRBV11-2 and TRBJ2-7, with 7 bases identical to TRBD1. Germline CDR1 is SGHAT and CDR2 is FQNNGV. V was clipped by 2 bases and J by 2 bases; unmatched bases: 6. This CDR3 has 15 residues. In DNA, the CDR3 is TGTGCCAGCAGCTTATGGGACAGACACACCTACGAGCAGTACTTC. As protein: CASSLWDRHTYEQYF.

The rearrangement uses TRBV6-1 and TRBJ2-3, with D unresolved. Germline V CDR1 and CDR2: MNHNS, SASEGT. This CDR3 has 16 residues. V was pared by 1 base and J by 2 bases, with 13 bases between. The DNA for the CDR3 is TGTGCCAGCAGTGAAGTAGGCAAGAGGACCACAGATACGCAGTATTTT. Its translation is CASSEVGKRTTDTQYF.

This clonotype has just a few counts. The genes are TRBV5-1 and TRBJ2-1; 8 bases fit TRBD1. Germline V lookup: CDR1 SGHRS, CDR2 YFSETQ. V shed 4 bases and J 10 bases; nucleotides not matched to a gene: 4. The CDR3 has 12 amino acids. CDR3 bases: TGCGCCAGCAGCCGCGGACAGGGCGAGCAGTTCTTC. The encoded protein is CASSRGQGEQFF.

The genes are TRBV12-3 or TRBV12-4 and TRBJ1-5, with unresolved D. This CDR3 comprises 16 residues. V gave up 7 bases and J gave up 5 bases, with 21 bases separating them. The CDR3 is CASTLSGSDQDQPQHF. CDR3 nucleotides: TGTGCCAGCACCCTAAGTGGGTCCGATCAGGATCAGCCCCAGCATTTT.

The gene calls are TRBV7-2 and TRBJ2-7; D is perhaps TRBD2 (5 bases). The CDR3 extends over 14 amino acids. Germline values: CDR1 SGHTA, CDR2 FQGNSA. Between the trimmed V and J ends, which lost 5 bases and 5 bases, there was a span of 16 bases. Written as DNA, the CDR3 is TGTGCCAGCAGCCCACTAGTTAGAATCGACGAGCAGTACTTC. Amino acids: CASSPLVRIDEQYF.

This chain links TRBV3-1 with TRBJ2-1; 10 nucleotides agree with TRBD2. The V and J ends lost 0 bases and 12 bases, in that order; junction bases with no gene match: 11. From germline, CDR1 is LGHDT and CDR2 YNNKEL (reference sequence). The CDR3 is made up of 16 amino acids. CDR3 nucleotides: TGTGCCAGCAGCCAAGATCCCCTAGCGGGAGAGGCTGGGCAGTTCTTC. This codes for CASSQDPLAGEAGQFF.

In this sample, this clonotype turned up a few times. V and J are TRBV7-6 and TRBJ2-7; 8 bases line up with TRBD2. This CDR3 region has 15 residues. After removal of 4 bases from V and 3 bases from J, the junction contained 8 bases not matched to a gene. Germline V gene lookup returns CDR1 SGHVS and CDR2 FNYEAQ. The CDR3 loop reads CASSSEKTSDYEQYF. DNA of the CDR3: TGTGCCAGCAGCTCCGAAAAGACTAGCGACTACGAGCAGTACTTC. The full variable domain, rest sourced from reference TRBV7-6 and TRBJ2-7, is GAGVSQSPRYKVTKRGQDVALRCDPISGHVSLYWYRQALGQGPEFLTYFNYEAQQDKSGLPNDRFSAERPEGSISTLTIQRTEQRDSAMYRCASSSEKTSDYEQYFGPGTRLTVT.